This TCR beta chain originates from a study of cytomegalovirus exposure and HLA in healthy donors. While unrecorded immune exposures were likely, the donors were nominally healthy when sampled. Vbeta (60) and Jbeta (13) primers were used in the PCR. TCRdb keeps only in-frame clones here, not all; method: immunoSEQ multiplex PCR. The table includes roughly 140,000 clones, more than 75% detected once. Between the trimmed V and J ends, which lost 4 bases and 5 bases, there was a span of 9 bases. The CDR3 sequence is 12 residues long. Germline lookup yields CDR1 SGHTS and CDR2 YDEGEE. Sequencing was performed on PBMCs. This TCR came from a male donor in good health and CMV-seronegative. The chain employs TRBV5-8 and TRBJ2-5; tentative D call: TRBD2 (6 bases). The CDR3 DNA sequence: TGTGCCAGCAGCCTAGCGCGGGAGACCCAGTACTTC. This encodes CASSLARETQYF. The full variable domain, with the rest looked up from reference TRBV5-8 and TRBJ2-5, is EAGVTQSPTHLIKTRGQQATLRCSPISGHTSVYWYQQALGLGLQFLLWYDEGEERNRGNFPPRFSGRQFPNYSSELNVNALELEDSALYLCASSLARETQYFGPGTRLLVL.